This TCR beta chain emerged from a study of T cells in Graves' hyperthyroidism and ophthalmopathy. Study outcomes and limitations: With a median lead of about 6.9 months before onset, the model predicted ophthalmopathy.

This clonotype has a handful of counts. Its antigen is still unknown. Stable Graves' hyperthyroidism meant no ophthalmopathy progression within 18 months. Newly diagnosed hyperthyroidism patients aged 18 to 65 years had disease lasting under 2 months. V shed 5 bases and J shed 0 bases, with 11 bases lying between them. The germline gives CDR1 SGHNT, CDR2 YYREEE (reference sequence). The CDR3 length is 14 residues. RNA transcripts yielded amplified TCR beta CDR3 regions. The TCR CDR3 first-round RT-PCR relied on the HTBI primer set. From the multiplex PCR reads, TCRdb called clonotypes with MiXCR, one entry per CDR3 protein. The sample consists of roughly 200,000 distinct CDR3 sequences, about a sixth of them appearing once.

The sample comprised blood. The chain joins TRBV5-4 to TRBJ1-1, with D tentatively TRBD1 (6 bases). The clonotype comes from a woman between 45 and 60 years old with Graves' hyperthyroidism. This CDR3 is CASSSGTLNTEAFF. The CDR3 DNA is TGTGCCAGCAGTTCCGGGACACTGAACACTGAAGCTTTCTTT.